The clone carrying this TCR beta chain has ten or more counts. Its antigen is currently unknown. The source material, RNA transcripts, was used to amplify TCR beta CDR3 regions. The primer set for the first-round RT-PCR of the TCR CDR3 was HTBI. TCRdb fed the multiplex PCR reads into MiXCR, producing one record per CDR3 protein. The table lists about 500,000 distinct CDR3 sequences, approximately 15% of them singletons. The sample comes from a study of T cells in Graves' hyperthyroidism and ophthalmopathy. Germline CDR1 is KGHDR and CDR2 is SFDVKD. V shed 4 bases, J shed 5 bases, and the junction held 5 bases outside the gene matches. The CDR3 consists of 15 residues. For the diagnoses, clinical symptoms, serum thyroxine and TRAb, thyroid ultrasound and orbital computed tomography were used. Overall study results and limits: Progression to ophthalmopathy was predicted a median of 6.5 months early.

The chain links TRBV24-1 to TRBJ2-5; 11 bases are a match to TRBD1. This sequence originates from a woman aged 18-35 years with Graves' hyperthyroidism. Sequencing input: blood. Here the CDR3 DNA reads TGTGCCACCAGTGACTGGACAGGGGGCCTGGAGACCCAGTACTTC. Translated, it gives CATSDWTGGLETQYF.